This T cell receptor (beta chain) comes out of a study of cytomegalovirus exposure and HLA in healthy donors. The PCR made use of 60 Vbeta and 13 Jbeta primers. The data were produced by immunoSEQ multiplex PCR, yet TCRdb's version contains in-frame clones alone and is incomplete. Counted here are 100,000 to 150,000 clones, about 8.5% occurring once; the ten biggest clones make up less than 7%. CDR1 and CDR2 (germline): GTSNPN, SVGIG (reference sequence). Trimming removed 3 bases from V and 5 bases from J; junction bases left unmatched: 8. This CDR3 region has 14 residues. Everyone who donated was a healthy bone marrow donor.

This clonotype originated in a man aged 35 to 55 in good health and CMV-seronegative. The sequenced sample consisted of PBMCs. V gene TRBV30 combines with J gene TRBJ2-5; TRBD1 matches 8 bases. CDR3: CAWRPQGARETQYF. CDR3 nucleotide sequence: TGTGCCTGGAGGCCCCAGGGGGCCAGGGAGACCCAGTACTTC.